The 18 T cell receptor beta chains reported below all come from one sample, sequenced in a study of synovial regulatory T cells in juvenile arthritis. Repertoires were generated with immunoSEQ multiplex PCR, while TCRdb's copy carries only in-frame clones and drops some. This repertoire comprises more than 8,000 clones; its ten largest clones make up 0.95% to 1%. Sequenced material: Treg cells from blood. The subset denotes: remaining (HLA-DR-negative) circulating blood Treg cells. The receptors derive from a donor aged 2-35 years with juvenile idiopathic arthritis.

The chain employs TRBV27 and TRBJ1-5. CDR1 and CDR2 (germline): MNHEY, SMNVEV (reference sequence). The CDR3 has 14 amino acids. No nucleotide data were recorded. CDR3 region: CASKELRGNQPQHF.

The chain carries TRBV4-1 and TRBJ1-3; TCRdb lists TRBD1, though no DNA is available to test this call. The V gene's germline CDR1 is MGHRA and CDR2 YSYEKL. The CDR3 runs to 17 residues. The record lacks a DNA sequence. CDR3 loop: CASSLTGGAGGGNTIYF.

The V gene is TRBV19, the J gene TRBJ1-4. From germline, CDR1 is LNHDA and CDR2 SQIVND (reference sequence). The CDR3 sequence is 15 residues long. The entry carries no DNA sequence. The CDR3 sequence: CASSGSGTEDEKLFF.

This chain links TRBV5-8 with TRBJ1-1. The V gene's germline CDR1 is SGHTS and CDR2 YDEGEE. The CDR3 extends over 16 amino acids. DNA is not recorded here. Here the CDR3 reads CASSVGLGMGNTEAFF.

The V call is TRBV7-3, the J call TRBJ2-7; as DNA is missing, the TRBD1 call by TCRdb cannot be tested. Germline CDR1 is SGHTA and CDR2 is FQGTGA. The CDR3 totals 13 residues. No DNA sequence is on record. This CDR3 reads CASSQGATYEQYF. Using reference TRBV7-3 and TRBJ2-7 for the parts outside the CDR3, the full variable domain is GAGVSQTPSNKVTEKGKYVELRCDPISGHTALYWYRQSLGQGPEFLIYFQGTGAADDSGLPNDRFFAVRPEGSVSTLKIQRTERGDSAVYLCASSQGATYEQYFGPGTRLTVT.

This chain connects TRBV5-6 to TRBJ2-7. This CDR3 is built from 13 residues. Only the protein is available. Per the germline V gene, CDR1 is SGHDT and CDR2 is YYEEEE. The CDR3 here is CASSLEVASGQYF. The full variable domain, its missing parts supplied by reference TRBV5-6 and TRBJ2-7, is DAGVTQSPTHLIKTRGQQVTLRCSPKSGHDTVSWYQQALGQGPQFIFQYYEEEERQRGNFPDRFSGHQFPNYSSELNVNALLLGDSALYLCASSLEVASGQYFGPGTRLTVT.

This chain connects TRBV5-4 to TRBJ1-2; with no DNA, the TCRdb D assignment of TRBD1 cannot be verified. Germline V lookup: CDR1 SGHNT, CDR2 YYREEE (reference sequence). This CDR3 is built from 14 residues. DNA for this receptor is not on file. The CDR3 region is CASSPLDRGKGYTF.

The gene calls are TRBV4-2 and TRBJ2-7; the TCRdb call, TRBD2, lacks DNA for checking. The CDR3 loop spans 15 amino acids. The DNA is unrecorded. Germline V gives CDR1 LGHNA, CDR2 YNFKEQ. The CDR3 loop reads CASSRKLAGSYEQYF.

The chain employs TRBV15 and TRBJ1-3. CDR1 is LNHNV and CDR2 is YYDKDF in the germline V gene (reference sequence). The CDR3 length is 14 residues. No DNA is recorded. This CDR3 is CATSRGTVGDTIYF.

This chain joins TRBV2 and TRBJ2-7. CDR1 SNHLY and CDR2 FYNNEI come from the germline V gene. The CDR3 runs to 12 residues. Only the protein sequence is given. The CDR3 reads CASSDSRHEQYF.

This chain links TRBV19 with TRBJ2-2; lacking DNA, the TRBD1 call made by TCRdb goes unchecked. The CDR3 has 13 residues. Only the protein is on record. The germline V gene has CDR1 LNHDA and CDR2 SQIVND (reference sequence). The CDR3 is CASTGGVTGELFF.

The chain combines TRBV30 with TRBJ1-3. The CDR3 has 15 amino acids. DNA is not recorded here. Germline V lookup: CDR1 GTSNPN, CDR2 SVGIG (reference sequence). The CDR3 is CAWTSLGGSGNTIYF.

V usage is TRBV4-1 and J usage is TRBJ1-2. The CDR3 spans 13 residues. No DNA is recorded. The V gene's germline CDR1 is MGHRA and CDR2 YSYEKL. This CDR3 is CASSGEVGYGYTF.

The chain joins TRBV18 to TRBJ1-1. The germline gives CDR1 KGHSH, CDR2 LQKENI. The CDR3 is 12 amino acids. The protein alone is recorded here. The CDR3 loop reads CASSPYATEAFF.

CDR3: CASSLVGGGYEQYF. The chain combines TRBV7-9 with TRBJ2-7; the TCRdb call, TRBD2, lacks DNA for checking. CDR1 and CDR2 (germline): SEHNR, FQNEAQ (reference sequence). This CDR3 spans 14 amino acids. DNA was not recorded.

The chain has TRBV28 and TRBJ1-5; TCRdb's D call of TRBD1 is untestable without DNA. This CDR3 is built from 11 residues. The protein alone is recorded here. Germline CDR1 and CDR2: MDHEN and SYDVKM. The CDR3 sequence: CASSMNQPQHF.

This chain joins TRBV2 and TRBJ2-7; TCRdb's D call, TRBD1, is unchecked because there is no DNA. CDR3 length: 14 residues. DNA for this receptor is not on file. Germline assignment: CDR1 SNHLY and CDR2 FYNNEI. This chain's CDR3 is CASSESRGHYEQYF.

This chain joins TRBV27 and TRBJ1-5; TCRdb's assignment of TRBD1 cannot be checked, as there is no DNA. Germline values: CDR1 MNHEY, CDR2 SMNVEV (reference sequence). This CDR3 region has 14 residues. No DNA has been recorded. Here the CDR3 reads CASSQGQGSRPQHF.